The 15 T cell receptor beta chains reported below all come from one sample, sequenced in a study of blood T cells in healthy people across ages. Sample-barcoded 5' priming and a J-beta primer mix drove a second PCR of roughly 6 to 12 cycles. TCRdb reprocessed the 5' RACE reads with MiXCR, giving one entry per CDR3 protein. The sample lists 650,000 to 700,000 distinct CDR3 sequences, 32% occurring once. The sample was blood. Receptors originate from a woman of 80 years or more in good health.

At least ten counts were recorded for this clonotype. This chain connects TRBV6-2 or TRBV6-3 to TRBJ1-5; D unresolved. The germline V and J ends were trimmed by 7 bases and 7 bases, with 14 bases remaining between them. The germline gives CDR1 MNHEY, CDR2 SVGEGT. This CDR3 has 13 amino acids. CDR3 residues: CASTQWVGQPQHF. The CDR3 DNA is TGTGCCAGCACCCAGTGGGTTGGGCAGCCCCAGCATTTT.

This clonotype was observed a few times. This chain connects TRBV9 to TRBJ1-1, with 7 positions matching TRBD1. V gave up 2 bases and J gave up 3 bases; unmatched junction bases: 7. Per the germline V gene, CDR1 is SGDLS and CDR2 is YYNGEE. This CDR3 has 15 amino acids. DNA of the CDR3: TGTGCCAGCAGCGTTCAAGGGGGCGCCTACACTGAAGCTTTCTTT. It translates to CASSVQGGAYTEAFF.

V gene TRBV9 combines with J gene TRBJ1-2; weak D call: TRBD1 (6 bases). This CDR3 is built from 13 residues. The germline gives CDR1 SGDLS, CDR2 YYNGEE. V dropped 0 bases and J dropped 3 bases, with 6 bases sitting between them. The CDR3 loop reads CASSVDRDYGYTF. The DNA of the CDR3 is TGTGCCAGCAGCGTAGACAGGGACTATGGCTACACCTTC.

This clonotype was seen many times. This chain connects TRBV7-9 to TRBJ1-1; maybe TRBD1 (6 bases). With 0 bases removed from V and 2 bases from J, the gap between germline ends came to 10 bases. Germline V CDR1 and CDR2: SEHNR, FQNEAQ (reference sequence). The CDR3 totals 15 residues. CDR3 region: CASSLADRLNTEAFF. CDR3 coding DNA: TGTGCCAGCAGCTTAGCCGACAGGCTTAACACTGAAGCTTTCTTT.

This clonotype was counted many times. The chain uses TRBV5-1 and TRBJ2-1; D not certain. CDR3 length: 14 residues. V lost 0 bases, J lost 4 bases, and 8 bases lay in between. Germline values: CDR1 SGHRS, CDR2 YFSETQ. CDR3 sequence reads: CASSLGQEYNEQFF. The DNA of the CDR3 is TGCGCCAGCAGCTTGGGGCAGGAATACAATGAGCAGTTCTTC. The full variable domain, its missing parts supplied by reference TRBV5-1 and TRBJ2-1, is KAGVTQTPRYLIKTRGQQVTLSCSPISGHRSVSWYQQTPGQGLQFLFEYFSETQRNKGNFPGRFSGRQFSNSRSEMNVSTLELGDSALYLCASSLGQEYNEQFFGPGTRLTVL.

The V call is TRBV12-3 or TRBV12-4, the J call TRBJ1-5, with a weak D call TRBD1 (6 bases). The CDR3 is made up of 13 amino acids. V was clipped by 6 bases and J by 6 bases, with 12 bases between them. For the CDR3, the DNA is TGTGCCAGCAGCGGGGGAGGGGGTCAGCCCCAGCATTTT. It encodes CASSGGGGQPQHF.

This clonotype was seen repeatedly, ten times or more. The rearrangement links TRBV6-1 to TRBJ1-4; D is undetermined. V was trimmed by 3 bases and J by 8 bases, leaving 10 bases between them. The CDR3 length is 13 residues. CDR1 and CDR2 (germline): MNHNS, SASEGT. CDR3 amino acids: CASSDQGFEKLFF. The CDR3 bases are TGTGCCAGCAGTGATCAAGGATTCGAAAAACTGTTTTTT.

As for this clonotype: With a much larger clone just one base away, this may be a read error. This sequence joins TRBV4-1 and TRBJ2-5; no definite D call. The ends were cut back, 1 base at V and 11 bases at J, with 14 bases in the middle. In germline, CDR1 is MGHRA, CDR2 YSYEKL. CDR3 length: 13 amino acids. The CDR3 DNA is TGCGCCAGCAGCCAAGCCAACAACAATGAGCAGTACTTC. Amino acids: CASSQANNNEQYF.

This clonotype occurred a few times. The J gene is TRBJ1-1, the V gene TRBV5-1; a possible D gene is TRBD1 (5 bases). V shed 2 bases and J shed 3 bases, with 23 bases lying between them. This CDR3 has 18 residues. Germline V gives CDR1 SGHRS, CDR2 YFSETQ. DNA of the CDR3: TGCGCCAGCAGCTTCTACGGCAGGGCAGTATCATCGGACACTGAAGCTTTCTTT. Translation: CASSFYGRAVSSDTEAFF.

The chain is built from TRBV28 and TRBJ2-5, with 8 bases lining up with TRBD1. Trimming cost V 5 bases and J 3 bases; bases outside gene matches: 2. Germline loops: CDR1 MDHEN, CDR2 SYDVKM. This CDR3 contains 13 residues. CDR3 sequence reads: CASSEGQEETQYF. CDR3 nucleotides: TGTGCCAGCAGTGAGGGACAGGAAGAGACCCAGTACTTC. Drawing the rest from reference TRBV28 and TRBJ2-5, the complete variable domain is DVKVTQSSRYLVKRTGEKVFLECVQDMDHENMFWYRQDPGLGLRLIYFSYDVKMKEKGDIPEGYSVSREKKERFSLILESASTNQTSMYLCASSEGQEETQYFGPGTRLLVL.

This chain uses TRBV29-1 with TRBJ2-1; TRBD1 agrees at 8 bases. The CDR3 loop spans 14 amino acids. J gave up 5 bases and V 3 bases, and 6 bases lay outside the gene matches. Per the germline V gene, CDR1 is SQVTM and CDR2 is ANQGSEA. The CDR3 DNA reads as TGCAGCGTTGAGGCGAGGACAGGGAACAATGAGCAGTTCTTC. It codes for CSVEARTGNNEQFF.

This clonotype was counted at least ten times. V usage is TRBV7-2 and J usage is TRBJ1-4; D remains ambiguous. CDR1 and CDR2 (germline): SGHTA, FQGNSA. The V end lost 5 bases, the J end lost 2 bases, and 9 bases lay between the germline ends. This CDR3 has 14 amino acids. CDR3 coding DNA: TGTGCCAGCAGCGGTAGAACCACTAATGAAAAACTGTTTTTT. Translating it yields CASSGRTTNEKLFF.

This clonotype was observed a handful of times. The chain uses TRBV2 and TRBJ1-2; D is ambiguous. The germline V and J ends were trimmed by 7 bases and 1 base, with 22 bases remaining between them. Germline V gives CDR1 SNHLY, CDR2 FYNNEI. The CDR3 sequence is 17 residues long. CDR3: CASKPDENWVINYGYTF. CDR3 DNA sequence: TGTGCCAGCAAACCCGACGAGAACTGGGTGATTAACTATGGCTACACCTTC.

Regarding this clonotype: Relative to the germline gene, one junction end is altered; a read error may explain this. V and J are TRBV5-1 and TRBJ1-4, with TRBD1 identical over 7 bases. The V gene's germline CDR1 is SGHRS and CDR2 YFSETQ. The CDR3 has 15 amino acids. The CDR3 nucleotides read TGCGCCAGCAGCTTGCGTCAGGGGGGCGGCGAAAAACGGTTTTTT. Protein: CASSLRQGGGEKRFF.

This clonotype has only a few counts. The chain joins TRBV20-1 to TRBJ1-5, with a tentative D call TRBD1 (5 bases). The V and J ends lost 7 bases and 8 bases respectively, with 15 bases between them. Germline V CDR1 and CDR2: DFQATT, SNEGSKA (reference sequence). This CDR3 is 12 amino acids long. The CDR3 DNA follows: TGCAGTGTTGGGGCGCCCGGTAAGCCCCAGCATTTT. Protein sequence: CSVGAPGKPQHF.